Below are 4 T cell receptor beta chains sequenced from a single sample in a study of OX40 agonist ivuxolimab in advanced cancers. Profiling relied on immunoSEQ multiplex PCR, and the TCRdb table lists in-frame clones only, not all of them. The repertoire holds roughly 80,000 clones, with less than 90% as singletons. The sequenced sample was CD4+ or CD8+ T cells sorted from blood, obtained in a trial of the OX40 agonist ivuxolimab. The receptors were sampled from an adult with an advanced solid tumor such as melanoma, head and neck, liver or kidney cancer.

To note about this clone: The sample carries other DNA sequences with the same CDR3. The rearrangement uses TRBV7-2 and TRBJ1-1; no reliable D call. Germline V gives CDR1 SGHTA, CDR2 FQGNSA. This CDR3 contains 14 residues. Trimming shortened V by 1 base and J by 0 bases, and 6 bases separated the two germline ends. The CDR3 coding sequence is TGTGCCAGCAGCTTAGGGCAGATGAACACTGAAGCTTTCTTT. This translates into CASSLGQMNTEAFF.

V gene TRBV6-6 combines with J gene TRBJ1-2; 10 nucleotides match TRBD1. Germline CDR1 and CDR2: MNHNY and SVGAGI (reference sequence). This CDR3 comprises 14 residues. Trimming cost V 6 bases and J 6 bases; bases outside gene matches: 7. The CDR3 reads CASSADRGYHGYTF. The CDR3 DNA reads as TGTGCCAGCAGCGCGGACAGGGGGTATCATGGCTACACCTTC.

This clone showed up just once. V is TRBV5-1 and J is TRBJ1-1; D is unclear. Germline-derived CDR1 and CDR2 are SGHRS and YFSETQ. Trimming took off 4 bases at V and 2 bases at J, with 15 bases between the two ends. This CDR3 has 15 amino acids. CDR3 nucleotide sequence: TGCGCCAGCAGCCCGCTGGGCGGATTCAACACTGAAGCTTTCTTT. Protein product: CASSPLGGFNTEAFF.

V gene TRBV5-6 combines with J gene TRBJ2-5; D is tentatively TRBD1 or TRBD2 (5 bases each). Germline CDR1 and CDR2: SGHDT and YYEEEE. The CDR3 has 13 residues. Between the trimmed V and J ends, which lost 4 bases and 4 bases, there was a span of 11 bases. CDR3 in DNA: TGTGCCAGCAGCGGGGTGGGGGTAGAGACCCAGTACTTC. Protein sequence: CASSGVGVETQYF. Complete variable domain (other parts from reference TRBV5-6 and TRBJ2-5): DAGVTQSPTHLIKTRGQQVTLRCSPKSGHDTVSWYQQALGQGPQFIFQYYEEEERQRGNFPDRFSGHQFPNYSSELNVNALLLGDSALYLCASSGVGVETQYFGPGTRLLVL.